This passage covers 2 T cell receptor beta chains from one sample sequenced in a study of T cell responses to AZD1222 COVID-19 vaccine. Assay: immunoSEQ multiplex PCR; the TCRdb copy retains only in-frame clones and omits some. The table has 150,000 to 250,000 clones, roughly 92% seen once. Material: peripheral blood, obtained 28 days after the second AZD1222 dose. The receptors here all came from an adult who received the AZD1222 COVID-19 vaccine.

V gene TRBV3-1 (or the pseudogene TRBV3-2) combines with J gene TRBJ2-2; D is unresolved. Trimming pared 2 bases from V and 6 bases from J, leaving 4 bases between. Germline-derived CDR1 and CDR2 are LGHDT and YNNKEL (reference sequence). CDR3 length: 12 amino acids. The CDR3 DNA follows: TGTGCCAGCAGCCAATTTTCCGGGGAGCTGTTTTTT. Amino acids: CASSQFSGELFF.

The chain links TRBV5-4 to TRBJ1-2; D unclear. CDR1 and CDR2 (germline): SGHNT, YYREEE (reference sequence). V lost 0 bases and J 5 bases, leaving 8 bases between the germline ends. CDR3 size: 13 residues. CDR3 residues: CASSLDGSYGYTF. CDR3 DNA: TGTGCCAGCAGCTTGGACGGATCATATGGCTACACCTTC.